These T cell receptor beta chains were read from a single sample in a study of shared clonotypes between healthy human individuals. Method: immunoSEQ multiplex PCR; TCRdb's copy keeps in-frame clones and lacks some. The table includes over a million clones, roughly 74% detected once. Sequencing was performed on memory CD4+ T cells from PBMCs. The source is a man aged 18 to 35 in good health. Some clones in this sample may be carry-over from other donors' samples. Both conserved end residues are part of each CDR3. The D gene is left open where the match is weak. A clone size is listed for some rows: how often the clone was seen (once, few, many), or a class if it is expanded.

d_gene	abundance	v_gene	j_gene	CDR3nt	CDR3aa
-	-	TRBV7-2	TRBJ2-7	TGTGCCAGCAGTTGGGACCAGGGCGCCTACGAGCAGTACTTC	CASSWDQGAYEQYF
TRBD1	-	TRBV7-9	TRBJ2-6	TGTGCCAGCACCCCGGGACAGGGGATATCTGGGGCCAACGTCCTGACTTTC	CASTPGQGISGANVLTF
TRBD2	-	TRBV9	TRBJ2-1	TGTGCCAGCAGCGTAGTCGATAGCGGGAACAATGAGCAGTTCTTC	CASSVVDSGNNEQFF
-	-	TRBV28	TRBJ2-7	TGTGCCAGCAGTTTTAGTTTGAGGGTAGGATCCCTCTACGAGCAGTACTTC	CASSFSLRVGSLYEQYF
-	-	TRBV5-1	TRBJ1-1	TGCGCCAGCAGCTTGGGCGGGCCAGAGAGAGCTTTCTTT	CASSLGGPERAFF
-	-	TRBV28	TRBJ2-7	TGTGCCAGCAGTTTAGCTCCATTATGGTACGAGCAGTACTTC	CASSLAPLWYEQYF
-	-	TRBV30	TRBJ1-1	TGTGCCTGGAGTGTAGGATGGGGCATGAACACTGAAGCTTTCTTT	CAWSVGWGMNTEAFF
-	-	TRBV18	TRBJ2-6	TGTGCCAGCTCACCACCTGACTCTGGGGCCAACGTCCTGACTTTC	CASSPPDSGANVLTF
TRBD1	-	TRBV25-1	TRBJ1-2	TGTGCCAGCAGTGAAGGAGCCGGGACAGGGATTGGCTACACCTTC	CASSEGAGTGIGYTF
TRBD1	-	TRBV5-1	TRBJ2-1	TGCGCCAGCAGGCCTCAGGGGGCGGTATCTCTCTACAATGAGCAGTTCTTC	CASRPQGAVSLYNEQFF
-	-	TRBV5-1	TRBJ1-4	TGCGCCAGCAGCTCTGGACAGCTGAATGAAAAACTGTTTTTT	CASSSGQLNEKLFF
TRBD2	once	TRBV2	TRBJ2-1	TGTGCCAGCAGCGAAAGGGTAGCGGGAGCCAAAAATGAGCAGTTCTTC	CASSERVAGAKNEQFF
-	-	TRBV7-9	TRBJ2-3	TGTGCCAGCAGTCTAACGGGAGCAGATACGCAGTATTTT	CASSLTGADTQYF
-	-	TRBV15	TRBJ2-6	TGTGCCACCAGCAAGGCAGGGAGCTCTGGGGCCAACGTCCTGACTTTC	CATSKAGSSGANVLTF
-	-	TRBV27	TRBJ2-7	TGTGCCAGCACCACCCGTAGGGGCTACGAGCAGTACTTC	CASTTRRGYEQYF
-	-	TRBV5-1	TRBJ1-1	TGCGCCAGCAGCTCTTACAGTGGGGGTCTTGGTTCAACTGAAGCTTTCTTT	CASSSYSGGLGSTEAFF
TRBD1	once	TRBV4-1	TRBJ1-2	TGCGCCAGCAGCCGCCAGGGGGGCTATGGCTACACCTTC	CASSRQGGYGYTF
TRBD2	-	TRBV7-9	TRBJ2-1	TGTGCCAGCAGAAGAAGCGGGAGTGACACGGGTGAGCAGTTCTTC	CASRRSGSDTGEQFF
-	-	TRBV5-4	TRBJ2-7	TGTGCCAGCAGCTCGCCTACGACAGCATCATACGAGCAGTACTTC	CASSSPTTASYEQYF
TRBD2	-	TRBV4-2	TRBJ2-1	TGTGCCAGCAGCCAAGACCCTCGGGGAGCGGGAGTCTTAGCGGAGCAGTTCTTC	CASSQDPRGAGVLAEQFF
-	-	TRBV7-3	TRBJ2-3	TGTGCCAGCAGCCCCCGACCGGGATCGGGAGATACGCAGTATTTT	CASSPRPGSGDTQYF
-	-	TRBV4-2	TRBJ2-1	TGTGCCAGCAGCCACGAAGCGGCCCAGTTCTACAATGAGCAGTTCTTC	CASSHEAAQFYNEQFF
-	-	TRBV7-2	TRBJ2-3	TGTGCCAGCAGCTTAGCTATCGGCACAGATACGCAGTATTTT	CASSLAIGTDTQYF
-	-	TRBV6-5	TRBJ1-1	TGTGCCAGCAGTTACTCCCGGGGGGGGAGCACTGAAGCTTTCTTT	CASSYSRGGSTEAFF
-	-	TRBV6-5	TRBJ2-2	TGTGCCAGCAGCCAGGGACAAGCGAACACCGGGGAGCTGTTTTTT	CASSQGQANTGELFF
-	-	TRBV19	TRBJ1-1	TGTGCCAGTAGTTCCCCCGGGCCACGCCTCGCTGAAGCTTTCTTT	CASSSPGPRLAEAFF
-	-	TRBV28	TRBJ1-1	TGTGCCAGCAGCCTCTGGAACACTGAAGCTTTCTTT	CASSLWNTEAFF
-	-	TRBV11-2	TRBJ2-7	TGTGCCAGCAGCTTGACAGTATACGAGCAGTACTTC	CASSLTVYEQYF
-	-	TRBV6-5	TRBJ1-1	TGTGCCAGCAGTTCTAGGGAGGAAGCTTTCTTT	CASSSREEAFF
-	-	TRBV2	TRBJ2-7	TGTGCCAGCAGTGAAGGGGAAGTCTACGAGCAGTACTTC	CASSEGEVYEQYF
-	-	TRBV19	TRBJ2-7	TGTGCCAGTAATTCTGCCGACGAGCAGTACTTC	CASNSADEQYF
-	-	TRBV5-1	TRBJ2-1	TGCGCCAGCAGCTTCCGGGACATCCCCGACAATGAGCAGTTCTTC	CASSFRDIPDNEQFF
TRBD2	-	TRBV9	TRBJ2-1	TGTGCCAGCAGCGTACGGACTGTAGCGGGCAATGAGCAGTTCTTC	CASSVRTVAGNEQFF
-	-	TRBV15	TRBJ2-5	TGTGCCACCAGCGCAAGGGGGGGAGAGACCCAGTACTTC	CATSARGGETQYF
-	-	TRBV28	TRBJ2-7	TGTGCCAGCAGCAGTTGGTTCGGGGTTTACGAGCAGTACTTC	CASSSWFGVYEQYF
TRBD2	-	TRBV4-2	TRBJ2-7	TGTGCCAGCAGCCAAGTGCTAGCGGTAAGATACGAGCAGTACTTC	CASSQVLAVRYEQYF
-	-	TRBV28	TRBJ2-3	TGTGCCAGCAGCCGACCGGTGGGCACAGATACGCAGTATTTT	CASSRPVGTDTQYF
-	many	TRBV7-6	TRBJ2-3	TGTGCCAGCAGCCCCAGGACAGTCACAGATACGCAGTATTTT	CASSPRTVTDTQYF
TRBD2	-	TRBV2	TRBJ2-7	TGTGCCAGCACTAGGGGACTAGCAGTGGAGGAGCAGTACTTC	CASTRGLAVEEQYF
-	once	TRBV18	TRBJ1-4	TGTGCCAGCTCACTAACAAGTGAAAAACTGTTTTTT	CASSLTSEKLFF
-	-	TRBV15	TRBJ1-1	TGTGCCACCAGCAGAGTACAGGGAACTGAAGCTTTCTTT	CATSRVQGTEAFF
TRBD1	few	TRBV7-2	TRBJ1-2	TGTGCCAGCAGCCGGGCCGGGACAGGGATGGGCTACACCTTC	CASSRAGTGMGYTF
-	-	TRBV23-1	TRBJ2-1	TGCGCCAGCAATGAGCAGTTCTTC	CASNEQFF
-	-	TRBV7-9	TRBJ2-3	TGTGCCAGCAGCTTACTCCGGACCACAGATACGCAGTATTTT	CASSLLRTTDTQYF
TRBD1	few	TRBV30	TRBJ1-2	TGTGCCGGGGGGAACCCTGGGACAGCCCAAATTTATGGCTACACCTTC	CAGGNPGTAQIYGYTF
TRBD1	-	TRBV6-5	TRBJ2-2	TGTGCGGGCAGGGGGCGCCCGGAGGGCGGGGAGCTGTTTTTT	CAGRGRPEGGELFF
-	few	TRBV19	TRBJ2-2	TGTGCCAGCCACGATTTTTCCATGACCCCCGGGGAGCTGTTTTTT	CASHDFSMTPGELFF
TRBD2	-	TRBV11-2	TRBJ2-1	TGTGCCAGCAGCCCCACTAGCGCCCCGGGGAATGAGCAGTTCTTC	CASSPTSAPGNEQFF
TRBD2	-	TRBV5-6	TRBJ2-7	TGTGCCAGCACCGGCGGGAGGAAACAGCAGTACTTC	CASTGGRKQQYF
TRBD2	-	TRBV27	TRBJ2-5	TGTGCCAGCAGCCCTAGCGGGAGGGGGGAGACCCAGTACTTC	CASSPSGRGETQYF
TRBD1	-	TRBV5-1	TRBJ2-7	TGCGCCAGCAGCTCCTATACAGGGGCGAACTACGAGCAGTACTTC	CASSSYTGANYEQYF
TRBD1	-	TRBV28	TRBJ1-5	TGTGCCAGCGGAACCCCAGGGGGCTGGGGCAATCAGCCCCAGCATTTT	CASGTPGGWGNQPQHF
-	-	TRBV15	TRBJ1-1	TGTGCCACCAGCAGAGCCTTTGGTTCCGCGGAGAACACTGAAGCTTTCTTT	CATSRAFGSAENTEAFF
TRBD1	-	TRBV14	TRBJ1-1	TGTGCCAGCAGCCGGGTGGGACAGGGCACTGAAGCTTTCTTT	CASSRVGQGTEAFF
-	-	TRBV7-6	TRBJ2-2	TGTGCCAGCAGCTTGGCGACAGCCCCCGGGGAGCTGTTTTTT	CASSLATAPGELFF
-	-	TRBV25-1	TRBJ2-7	TGTGCCAGCAGTGGATTTTACGAGCAGTACTTC	CASSGFYEQYF
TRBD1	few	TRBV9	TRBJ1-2	TGTGCCAGCAGCGTCCAGGGGGCCGGCCTCTATGGCTACACCTTC	CASSVQGAGLYGYTF
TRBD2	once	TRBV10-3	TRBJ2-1	TGTGCCATCAGTGAGTCAGCGGGAGGCTCCTACAATGAGCAGTTCTTC	CAISESAGGSYNEQFF